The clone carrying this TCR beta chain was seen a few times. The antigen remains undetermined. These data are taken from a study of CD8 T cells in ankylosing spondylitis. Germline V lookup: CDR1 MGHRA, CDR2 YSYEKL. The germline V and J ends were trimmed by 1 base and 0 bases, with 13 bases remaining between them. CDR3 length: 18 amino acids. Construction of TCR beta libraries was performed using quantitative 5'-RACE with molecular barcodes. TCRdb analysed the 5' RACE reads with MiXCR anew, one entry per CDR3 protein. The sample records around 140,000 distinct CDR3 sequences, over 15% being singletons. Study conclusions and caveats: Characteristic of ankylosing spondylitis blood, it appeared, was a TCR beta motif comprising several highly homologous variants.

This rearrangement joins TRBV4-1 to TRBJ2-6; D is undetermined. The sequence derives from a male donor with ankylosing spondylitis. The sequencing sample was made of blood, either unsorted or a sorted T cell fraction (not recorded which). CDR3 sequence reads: CASSQVTTFSSGANVLTF. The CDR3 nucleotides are TGCGCCAGCAGCCAAGTTACTACCTTTAGCTCTGGGGCCAACGTCCTGACTTTC.